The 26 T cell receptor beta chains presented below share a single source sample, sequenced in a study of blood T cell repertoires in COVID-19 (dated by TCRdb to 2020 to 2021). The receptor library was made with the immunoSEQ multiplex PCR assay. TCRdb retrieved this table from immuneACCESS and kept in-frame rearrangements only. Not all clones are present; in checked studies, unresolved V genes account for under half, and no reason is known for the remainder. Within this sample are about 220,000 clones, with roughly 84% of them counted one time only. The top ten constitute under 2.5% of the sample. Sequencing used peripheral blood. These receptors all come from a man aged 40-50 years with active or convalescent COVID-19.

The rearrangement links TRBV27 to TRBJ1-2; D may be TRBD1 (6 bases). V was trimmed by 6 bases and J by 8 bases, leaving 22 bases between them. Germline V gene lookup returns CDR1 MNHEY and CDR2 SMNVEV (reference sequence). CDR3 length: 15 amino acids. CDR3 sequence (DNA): TGTGCCAGCAGCAACCAAAGGACAGACACAAAGGGCTACACCTTC. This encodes CASSNQRTDTKGYTF.

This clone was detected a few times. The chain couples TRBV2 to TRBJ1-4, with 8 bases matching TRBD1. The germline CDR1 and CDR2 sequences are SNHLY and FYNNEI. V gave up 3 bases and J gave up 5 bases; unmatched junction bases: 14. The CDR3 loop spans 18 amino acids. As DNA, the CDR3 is TGTGCCAGCAGTGACCTGCCCTTCGACAGGGGAGGCAATGAAAAACTGTTTTTT. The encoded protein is CASSDLPFDRGGNEKLFF.

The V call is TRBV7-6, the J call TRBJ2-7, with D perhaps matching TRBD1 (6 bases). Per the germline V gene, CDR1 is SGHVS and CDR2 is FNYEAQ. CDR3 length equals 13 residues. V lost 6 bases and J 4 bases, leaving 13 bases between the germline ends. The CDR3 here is CASSSQGKYEQYF. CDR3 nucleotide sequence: TGTGCCAGCAGTTCCCAGGGGAAGTACGAGCAGTACTTC.

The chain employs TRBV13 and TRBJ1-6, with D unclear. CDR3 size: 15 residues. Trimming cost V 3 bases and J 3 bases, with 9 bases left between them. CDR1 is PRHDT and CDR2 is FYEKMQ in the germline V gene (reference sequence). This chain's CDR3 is CASSFARVYNSPLHF. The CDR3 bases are TGTGCCAGCAGCTTCGCGCGGGTCTATAATTCACCCCTCCACTTT.

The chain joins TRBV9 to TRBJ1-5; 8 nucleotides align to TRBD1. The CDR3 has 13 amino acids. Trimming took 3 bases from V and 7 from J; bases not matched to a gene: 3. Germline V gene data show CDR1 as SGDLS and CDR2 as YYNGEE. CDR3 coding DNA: TGTGCCAGCAGCGCACAGGGGGGGCAGCCCCAGCATTTT. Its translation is CASSAQGGQPQHF.

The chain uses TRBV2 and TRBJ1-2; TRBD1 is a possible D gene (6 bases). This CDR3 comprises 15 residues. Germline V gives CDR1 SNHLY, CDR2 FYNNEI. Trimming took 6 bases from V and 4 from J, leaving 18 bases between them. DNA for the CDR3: TGTGCCAGCAGAGATGACAGGCGCGGTACCTATGGCTACACCTTC. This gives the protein CASRDDRRGTYGYTF.

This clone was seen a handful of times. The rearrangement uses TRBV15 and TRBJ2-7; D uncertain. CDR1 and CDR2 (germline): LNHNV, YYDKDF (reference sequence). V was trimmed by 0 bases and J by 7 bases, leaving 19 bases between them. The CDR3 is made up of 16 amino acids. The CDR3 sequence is CATSRDARPLDGEQYF. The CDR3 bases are TGTGCCACCAGCAGAGATGCGCGGCCCCTTGATGGGGAGCAGTACTTC.

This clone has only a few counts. The CDR3 bases are TGTGCCAGCAGTTTATCCGGACAGGGGTTGGCAGATACGCAGTATTTT. Amino acids: CASSLSGQGLADTQYF. The chain has TRBV28 and TRBJ2-3; TRBD1 matches 9 bases. Germline V gene lookup returns CDR1 MDHEN and CDR2 SYDVKM. V shed 1 base, J shed 4 bases, and the junction held 6 bases outside the gene matches. The length of the CDR3 is 16 residues.

The CDR3 spells CASSQDWRQGGTEAFF. The CDR3 nucleotides read TGTGCCAGCAGCCAAGATTGGCGACAGGGGGGCACTGAAGCTTTCTTT. This sequence joins TRBV3-1 (or the pseudogene TRBV3-2) and TRBJ1-1; TRBD1 aligns across 9 bases. CDR1 LGHDT and CDR2 YNNKEL come from the germline V gene (reference sequence). Unmatched junction bases numbered 6, after V lost 0 bases and J lost 4 bases. The CDR3 length is 16 residues.

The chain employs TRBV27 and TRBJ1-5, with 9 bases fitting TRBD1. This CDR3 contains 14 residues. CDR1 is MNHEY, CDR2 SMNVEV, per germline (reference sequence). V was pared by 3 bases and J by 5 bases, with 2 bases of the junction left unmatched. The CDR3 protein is CASSLTGGDQPQHF. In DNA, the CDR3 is TGTGCCAGCAGTTTGACAGGGGGGGATCAGCCCCAGCATTTT.

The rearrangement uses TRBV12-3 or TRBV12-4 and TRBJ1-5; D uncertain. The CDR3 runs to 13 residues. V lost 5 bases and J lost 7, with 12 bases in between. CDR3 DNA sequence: TGTGCCAGCAGTCCCGTCCACAGACAGCCCCAGCATTTT. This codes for CASSPVHRQPQHF.

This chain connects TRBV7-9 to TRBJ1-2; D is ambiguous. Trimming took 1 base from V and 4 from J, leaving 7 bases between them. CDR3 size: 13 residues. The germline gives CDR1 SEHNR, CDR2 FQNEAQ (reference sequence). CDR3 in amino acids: CASSLVTSYGYTF. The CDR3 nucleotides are TGTGCCAGCAGCTTAGTTACGAGCTATGGCTACACCTTC.

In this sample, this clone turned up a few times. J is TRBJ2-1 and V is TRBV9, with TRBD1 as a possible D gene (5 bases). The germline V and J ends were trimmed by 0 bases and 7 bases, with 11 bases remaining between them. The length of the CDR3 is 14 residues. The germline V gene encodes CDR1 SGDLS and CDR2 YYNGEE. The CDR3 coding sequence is TGTGCCAGCAGCGTAGTTGTCTCAGGGAATGAGCAGTTCTTC. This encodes CASSVVVSGNEQFF.

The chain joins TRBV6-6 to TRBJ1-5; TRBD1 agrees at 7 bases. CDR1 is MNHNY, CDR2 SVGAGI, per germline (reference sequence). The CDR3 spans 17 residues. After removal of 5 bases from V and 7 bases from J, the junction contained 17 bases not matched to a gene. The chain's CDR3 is CASSPQGQKGVWQPQHF. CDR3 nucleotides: TGTGCCAGCAGTCCCCAGGGACAGAAAGGAGTTTGGCAGCCCCAGCATTTT.

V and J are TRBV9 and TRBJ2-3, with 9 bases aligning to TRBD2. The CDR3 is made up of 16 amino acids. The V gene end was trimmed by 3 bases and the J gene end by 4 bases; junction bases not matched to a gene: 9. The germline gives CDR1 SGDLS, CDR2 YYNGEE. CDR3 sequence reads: CASSDGAGGLADTQYF. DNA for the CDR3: TGTGCCAGCAGCGATGGAGCGGGAGGATTGGCAGATACGCAGTATTTT.

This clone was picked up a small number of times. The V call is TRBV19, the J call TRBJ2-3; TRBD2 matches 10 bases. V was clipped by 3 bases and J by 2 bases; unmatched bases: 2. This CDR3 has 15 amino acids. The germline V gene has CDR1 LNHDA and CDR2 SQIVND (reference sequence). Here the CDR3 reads CASSISGGTTDTQYF. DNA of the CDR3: TGTGCCAGTAGTATTAGCGGGGGGACCACAGATACGCAGTATTTT.

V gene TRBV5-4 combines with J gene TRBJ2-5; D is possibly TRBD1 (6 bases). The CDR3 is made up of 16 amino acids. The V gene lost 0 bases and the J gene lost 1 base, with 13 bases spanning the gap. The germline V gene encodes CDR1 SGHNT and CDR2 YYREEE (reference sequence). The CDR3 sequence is CASSLGGQRGQETQYF. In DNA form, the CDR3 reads TGTGCCAGCAGCTTGGGGGGGCAGCGTGGCCAAGAGACCCAGTACTTC.

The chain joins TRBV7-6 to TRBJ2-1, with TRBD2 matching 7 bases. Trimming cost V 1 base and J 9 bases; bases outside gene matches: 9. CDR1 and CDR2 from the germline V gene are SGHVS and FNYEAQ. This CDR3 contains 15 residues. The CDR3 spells CASSLVAGEEGEQFF. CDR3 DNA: TGTGCCAGCAGCTTAGTGGCGGGAGAGGAGGGTGAGCAGTTCTTC.

Written as DNA, the CDR3 is TGTGCCTGGAGTAGGACAGTGACCTCCTACGAGCAGTACTTC. Translation: CAWSRTVTSYEQYF. The chain is built from TRBV30 and TRBJ2-7; D is possibly TRBD1 (6 bases). Germline values: CDR1 GTSNPN, CDR2 SVGIG (reference sequence). The CDR3 is made up of 14 amino acids. Deletions cut 2 bases from V and 0 bases from J, with 11 bases between.

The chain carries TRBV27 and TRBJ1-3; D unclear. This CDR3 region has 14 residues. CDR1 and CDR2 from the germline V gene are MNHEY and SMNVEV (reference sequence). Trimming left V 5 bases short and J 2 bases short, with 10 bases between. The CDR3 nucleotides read TGTGCCAGCAGTCAATCGGGTGCTGGAAACACCATATATTTT. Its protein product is CASSQSGAGNTIYF.

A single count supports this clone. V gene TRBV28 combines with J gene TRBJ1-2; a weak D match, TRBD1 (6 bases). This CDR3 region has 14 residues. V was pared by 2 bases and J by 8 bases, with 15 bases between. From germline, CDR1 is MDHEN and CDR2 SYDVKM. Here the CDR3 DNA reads TGTGCCAGCAGTTTAAATACCGGGACACGAGGCTACACCTTC. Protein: CASSLNTGTRGYTF.

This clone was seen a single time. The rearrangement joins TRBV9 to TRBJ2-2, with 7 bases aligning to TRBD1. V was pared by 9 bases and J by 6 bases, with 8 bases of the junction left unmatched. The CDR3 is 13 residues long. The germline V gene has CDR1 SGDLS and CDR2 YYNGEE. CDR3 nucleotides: TGTGCCACCTCGCAGGGGGTGTCCGGGGAGCTGTTTTTT. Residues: CATSQGVSGELFF.

CDR3 residues: CASSPNGNEQYF. CDR3 in DNA: TGTGCCAGCTCACCAAACGGTAACGAGCAGTACTTC. The chain employs TRBV18 and TRBJ2-7, with no clear D. This CDR3 contains 12 residues. Trimming took off 2 bases at V and 5 bases at J, with 7 bases between the two ends. Germline V gene lookup returns CDR1 KGHSH and CDR2 LQKENI.

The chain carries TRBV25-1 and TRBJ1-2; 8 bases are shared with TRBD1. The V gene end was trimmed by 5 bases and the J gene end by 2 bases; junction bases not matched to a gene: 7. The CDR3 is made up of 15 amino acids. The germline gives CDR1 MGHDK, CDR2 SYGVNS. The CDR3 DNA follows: TGTGCCAGCAGTTTCCACAGGGGGACCAACTATGGCTACACCTTC. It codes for CASSFHRGTNYGYTF.

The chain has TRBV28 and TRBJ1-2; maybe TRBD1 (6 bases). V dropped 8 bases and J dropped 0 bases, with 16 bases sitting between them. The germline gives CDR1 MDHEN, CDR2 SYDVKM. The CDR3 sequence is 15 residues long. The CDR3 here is CASADSIRSNYGYTF. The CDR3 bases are TGTGCCAGCGCGGACAGTATTCGTTCTAACTATGGCTACACCTTC.

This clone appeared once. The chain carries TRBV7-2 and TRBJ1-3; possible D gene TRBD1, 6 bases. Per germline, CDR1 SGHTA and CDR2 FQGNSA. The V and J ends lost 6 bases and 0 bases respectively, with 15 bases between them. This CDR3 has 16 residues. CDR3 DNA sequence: TGTGCCAGCAGTCGACTTCAGACAGGCTCTGGAAACACCATATATTTT. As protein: CASSRLQTGSGNTIYF.